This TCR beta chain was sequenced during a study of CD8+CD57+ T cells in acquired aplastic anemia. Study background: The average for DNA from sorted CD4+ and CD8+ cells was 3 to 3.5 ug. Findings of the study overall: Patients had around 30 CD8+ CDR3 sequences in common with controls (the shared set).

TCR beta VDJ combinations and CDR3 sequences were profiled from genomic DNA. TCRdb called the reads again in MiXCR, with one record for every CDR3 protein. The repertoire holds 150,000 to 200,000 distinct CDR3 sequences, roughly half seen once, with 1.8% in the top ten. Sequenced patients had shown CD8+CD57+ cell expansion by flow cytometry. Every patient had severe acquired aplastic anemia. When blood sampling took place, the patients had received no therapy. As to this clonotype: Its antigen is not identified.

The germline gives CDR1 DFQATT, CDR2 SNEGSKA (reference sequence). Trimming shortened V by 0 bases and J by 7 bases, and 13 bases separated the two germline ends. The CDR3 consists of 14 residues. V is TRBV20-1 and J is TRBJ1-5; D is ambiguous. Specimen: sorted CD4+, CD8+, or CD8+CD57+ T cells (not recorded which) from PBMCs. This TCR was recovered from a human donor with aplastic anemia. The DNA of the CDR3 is TGCAGTGCTAGAGAAGGAGGGCTACACCAGCCCCAGCATTTT. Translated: CSAREGGLHQPQHF.